These 27 T cell receptor beta chains came from one sample sequenced in a study of CD8 T cells in ankylosing spondylitis. TCRdb passed the 5' RACE reads through MiXCR, listing each CDR3 protein once. The sample shows 230,000 or so distinct CDR3 sequences, approximately 24% of them seen only once. The sample was blood, either unsorted or a sorted T cell fraction (not recorded which). The receptors derive from a male donor with ankylosing spondylitis or in good health (not recorded which).

V and J are TRBV29-1 and TRBJ2-5; TRBD2 matches 9 bases. Looked up from germline, CDR1 is SQVTM and CDR2 is ANQGSEA. V gave up 4 bases and J gave up 2 bases; unmatched junction bases: 5. The CDR3 is 14 residues long. CDR3 loop: CSVAASGIQETQYF. For the CDR3, the DNA is TGCAGCGTTGCGGCTAGCGGGATTCAAGAGACCCAGTACTTC.

This clonotype was observed many times. V and J are TRBV12-3 or TRBV12-4 and TRBJ2-5; 8 bases align to TRBD2. The CDR3 is 14 residues long. V shed 5 bases, J shed 2 bases, and the junction held 4 bases outside the gene matches. In DNA form, the CDR3 reads TGTGCCAGCAGTCCCGGGGGGGAACAAGAGACCCAGTACTTC. This encodes CASSPGGEQETQYF.

This clonotype was seen a few times. The V call is TRBV6-5, the J call TRBJ2-1, with D possibly TRBD1 on 6 matching bases. Germline-derived CDR1 and CDR2 are MNHEY and SVGAGI. The CDR3 is 14 residues long. Trimming left V 0 bases short and J 8 bases short, with 11 bases between. Here the CDR3 reads CASSYSSGVDEQFF. DNA for the CDR3: TGTGCCAGCAGTTACTCCTCAGGGGTGGATGAGCAGTTCTTC.

V is TRBV4-1 and J is TRBJ2-2; 11 bases line up with TRBD1. J was trimmed by 6 bases and V by 4 bases; bases with no gene match: 4. CDR1 is MGHRA, CDR2 YSYEKL, per germline. The CDR3 consists of 15 residues. DNA for the CDR3: TGCGCCAGCAGCCCGGACAGGGGGCGGTCCGGGGAGCTGTTTTTT. This codes for CASSPDRGRSGELFF.

CDR3: CASSQQTVLSYEQYF. In DNA, the CDR3 is TGTGCCAGCAGCCAACAGACAGTCCTCTCCTACGAGCAGTACTTC. V usage is TRBV5-6 and J usage is TRBJ2-7; the D gene is possibly TRBD1 (5 bases). The CDR3 extends over 15 amino acids. Germline V gives CDR1 SGHDT, CDR2 YYEEEE. V was cut by 4 bases and J by 0 bases, with 14 bases left in between.

This chain joins TRBV6-5 and TRBJ2-7; TRBD2 matches at 9 bases. The CDR3 has 15 amino acids. Germline V gene lookup returns CDR1 MNHEY and CDR2 SVGAGI. The trim removed 4 bases at V and 6 bases at J, leaving 10 bases unmatched. This CDR3 is CASSFRSGGQREQYF. CDR3 nucleotide sequence: TGTGCCAGCAGTTTCCGTAGCGGGGGCCAGCGCGAGCAGTACTTC.

This CDR3 is CASSPGQGLAGGFGTQYF. The CDR3 nucleotides are TGTGCCAGCAGCCCCGGACAGGGACTAGCGGGGGGGTTCGGTACGCAGTATTTT. The chain carries TRBV5-6 and TRBJ2-3; 16 positions match TRBD2. CDR3 length equals 18 residues. J was trimmed by 8 bases and V by 4 bases; bases with no gene match: 13. The germline gives CDR1 SGHDT, CDR2 YYEEEE.

This clonotype was seen a handful of times. The J gene is TRBJ2-5, the V gene TRBV29-1; possible D gene TRBD2, 7 bases. V was pared by 6 bases and J by 3 bases, with 17 bases between. Germline CDR1 SQVTM, CDR2 ANQGSEA. The CDR3 is 14 residues long. CDR3 in DNA: TGCAGCGTCGGGGGGCCTCCGTTAGAAGAGACCCAGTACTTC. As protein: CSVGGPPLEETQYF.

The rearrangement uses TRBV12-3 or TRBV12-4 and TRBJ1-1; TRBD1 aligns across 8 bases. V shed 5 bases and J 2 bases; nucleotides not matched to a gene: 7. CDR3 length: 15 amino acids. The CDR3 reads CASSPDRVVNTEAFF. CDR3 nucleotides: TGTGCCAGCAGTCCGGACAGGGTTGTTAACACTGAAGCTTTCTTT.

This clonotype was detected only a few times. This rearrangement joins TRBV29-1 to TRBJ2-1; D not certain. The CDR3 contains 15 residues. Deletions cut 5 bases from V and 2 bases from J, with 16 bases between. Germline V gene lookup returns CDR1 SQVTM and CDR2 ANQGSEA. The CDR3 region has the DNA TGCAGCGTTTCCAGAGGACGGACGGCCTACAATGAGCAGTTCTTC. Encoded protein: CSVSRGRTAYNEQFF.

The chain has TRBV4-1 and TRBJ2-2; perhaps TRBD2 as D (6 bases). The CDR3 has 14 residues. Germline V CDR1 and CDR2: MGHRA, YSYEKL. Trimming took 8 bases from V and 0 from J, leaving 10 bases between them. In nucleotides, the CDR3 is TGCGCCAGCGCGGGGCACCCGAACACCGGGGAGCTGTTTTTT. Translation: CASAGHPNTGELFF.

The gene calls are TRBV12-3 or TRBV12-4 and TRBJ2-2; D is perhaps TRBD1 (6 bases). The CDR3 runs 15 residues. The V and J ends lost 3 bases and 3 bases respectively, with 11 bases between them. This CDR3 is CASSFRDIYTGELFF. CDR3 coding DNA: TGTGCCAGCAGTTTTCGGGACATTTACACCGGGGAGCTGTTTTTT.

This rearrangement joins TRBV7-2 to TRBJ2-5, with a weak D call TRBD1 (6 bases). Germline CDR1 and CDR2: SGHTA and FQGNSA. V dropped 5 bases and J dropped 4 bases, with 11 bases sitting between them. The length of the CDR3 is 13 residues. CDR3 bases: TGTGCCAGCAGCACTGGACAGTCAGAGACCCAGTACTTC. Its protein product is CASSTGQSETQYF.

This clonotype was seen just once. V is TRBV12-3 or TRBV12-4 and J is TRBJ1-6; 9 positions match TRBD1. This CDR3 is 14 amino acids long. The J segment lost 5 bases and the V segment lost 9 bases, leaving 5 bases of the junction unmatched. The CDR3 DNA reads TGTGCCAGTGACCGGGACAGGGATAATTCACCCCTCCACTTT. It specifies CASDRDRDNSPLHF.

In its sample, this clonotype was seen a few times. The chain uses TRBV12-3 or TRBV12-4 and TRBJ2-5; TRBD1 is a possible D gene (6 bases). The CDR3 runs 14 residues. Deletions cut 5 bases from V and 0 bases from J, with 10 bases between. CDR3 DNA sequence: TGTGCCAGCAGTCGAACAGGGTACCAAGAGACCCAGTACTTC. Encoded protein: CASSRTGYQETQYF.

This clonotype was counted ten times or more. The rearrangement links TRBV20-1 to TRBJ2-3, with 8 positions matching TRBD2. Per the germline V gene, CDR1 is DFQATT and CDR2 is SNEGSKA (reference sequence). Trimming took 1 base from V and 1 from J; bases not matched to a gene: 4. The CDR3 covers 15 residues. The CDR3 DNA reads as TGCAGTGCTAGAGGTCCAGCGGGGGGCACAGATACGCAGTATTTT. This translates into CSARGPAGGTDTQYF.

This chain connects TRBV20-1 to TRBJ1-1; the D gene is possibly TRBD1 (5 bases). CDR3 size: 13 residues. Germline CDR1 reads DFQATT; CDR2 reads SNEGSKA (reference sequence). Trimming pared 5 bases from V and 5 bases from J, leaving 15 bases between. CDR3 sequence reads: CSALGHSGTEAFF. The DNA for the CDR3 is TGCAGTGCTCTCGGACACTCGGGGACTGAAGCTTTCTTT.

This clonotype was counted at least ten times. V usage is TRBV20-1 and J usage is TRBJ2-3; D unclear. The length of the CDR3 is 12 residues. Germline V gene lookup returns CDR1 DFQATT and CDR2 SNEGSKA (reference sequence). Trimming stripped 3 bases from V and 6 bases from J, with 10 bases between. CDR3 coding DNA: TGCAGTGCTAGTTCAAGGGCGGATACGCAGTATTTT. Residues: CSASSRADTQYF.

This clonotype was detected ten times or more. J is TRBJ2-7 and V is TRBV25-1; possibly TRBD2 for D (5 bases). CDR1 is MGHDK and CDR2 is SYGVNS in the germline V gene. Trimming removed 3 bases from V and 4 bases from J, with 10 bases in between. There are 13 residues in the CDR3. In DNA, the CDR3 is TGTGCCAGCAGTGACAACGGGAAATACGAGCAGTACTTC. Translation gives CASSDNGKYEQYF.

The rearrangement joins TRBV12-3 or TRBV12-4 to TRBJ2-2; D might be TRBD1 or TRBD2, each matching 5 bases. The CDR3 has 13 residues. Trimming cost V 3 bases and J 6 bases, with 8 bases left between them. CDR3 sequence reads: CASSFGGPGELFF. CDR3 sequence (DNA): TGTGCCAGCAGTTTTGGGGGACCCGGGGAGCTGTTTTTT.

This clonotype was counted ten times or more. The chain carries TRBV20-1 and TRBJ2-5, with no clear D. Trimming left V 0 bases short and J 3 bases short, with 11 bases between. Germline CDR1 DFQATT, CDR2 SNEGSKA (reference sequence). This CDR3 is 14 amino acids long. The CDR3 region has the DNA TGCAGTGCTAGAGATCGCCTGGTTAAAGAGACCCAGTACTTC. Translation gives CSARDRLVKETQYF.

In its sample, this clonotype was seen a few times. The chain joins TRBV6-5 to TRBJ2-7; D may correspond to TRBD1 or TRBD2 (6 bases each). The V end was cut by 2 bases, the J end by 6 bases, with 14 bases between. The CDR3 is 14 residues long. Germline V gene sequence: CDR1 MNHEY, CDR2 SVGAGI. CDR3 sequence: CASSYPGRGGEQYF. CDR3 DNA: TGTGCCAGCAGTTACCCCGGCAGGGGAGGCGAGCAGTACTTC.

The chain uses TRBV5-5 and TRBJ2-7, with D possibly TRBD1 on 5 matching bases. The CDR3 runs to 13 residues. Per germline, CDR1 SGHKS and CDR2 YYEKEE (reference sequence). The ends were cut back, 0 bases at V and 5 bases at J, with 9 bases in the middle. CDR3: CASSLAQGHEQYF. The DNA for the CDR3 is TGTGCCAGCAGCTTGGCGCAGGGTCACGAGCAGTACTTC. Combining the CDR3 with reference TRBV5-5 and TRBJ2-7 gives the whole variable domain DAGVTQSPTHLIKTRGQQVTLRCSPISGHKSVSWYQQVLGQGPQFIFQYYEKEERGRGNFPDRFSARQFPNYSSELNVNALLLGDSALYLCASSLAQGHEQYFGPGTRLTVT.

This clonotype was counted a few times. The V and J genes are TRBV7-2 and TRBJ2-3; TRBD2 matches at 11 bases. CDR1 and CDR2 (germline): SGHTA, FQGNSA. CDR3 length: 16 residues. After removal of 5 bases from V and 2 bases from J, the junction contained 6 bases not matched to a gene. This chain's CDR3 is CASSPTTSGDTDTQYF. The CDR3 coding sequence is TGTGCCAGCAGCCCGACGACTAGCGGGGACACAGATACGCAGTATTTT.

This clonotype was counted ten times or more. The V gene is TRBV20-1, the J gene TRBJ2-7; 10 positions match TRBD1. From germline, CDR1 is DFQATT and CDR2 SNEGSKA (reference sequence). The CDR3 is 15 residues long. V dropped 1 base and J dropped 6; count of bases not matched to a gene: 9. CDR3 region: CSARARSGQGREQYF. The CDR3 DNA reads as TGCAGTGCTAGAGCCAGATCGGGACAGGGGCGCGAGCAGTACTTC.

In its sample, this clonotype was seen many times. The V gene is TRBV5-1, the J gene TRBJ2-5; TRBD2 matches 13 bases. The V gene's germline CDR1 is SGHRS and CDR2 YFSETQ. The V and J ends lost 5 bases and 5 bases, in that order; junction bases with no gene match: 9. The CDR3 is 16 residues long. The CDR3 DNA sequence: TGCGCCAGCAGTTTCCTGACTAGCGGGGGGATGGAGACCCAGTACTTC. Its translation is CASSFLTSGGMETQYF.

In its sample, this clonotype was seen many times. DNA of the CDR3: TGTGCCAGCAATCCGGGGAGGAACACTGAAGCTTTCTTT. Amino acids: CASNPGRNTEAFF. The chain uses TRBV6-1 and TRBJ1-1; D unclear. This CDR3 has 13 residues. From germline, CDR1 is MNHNS and CDR2 SASEGT. V was cut by 7 bases and J by 1 base, with 10 bases left in between.